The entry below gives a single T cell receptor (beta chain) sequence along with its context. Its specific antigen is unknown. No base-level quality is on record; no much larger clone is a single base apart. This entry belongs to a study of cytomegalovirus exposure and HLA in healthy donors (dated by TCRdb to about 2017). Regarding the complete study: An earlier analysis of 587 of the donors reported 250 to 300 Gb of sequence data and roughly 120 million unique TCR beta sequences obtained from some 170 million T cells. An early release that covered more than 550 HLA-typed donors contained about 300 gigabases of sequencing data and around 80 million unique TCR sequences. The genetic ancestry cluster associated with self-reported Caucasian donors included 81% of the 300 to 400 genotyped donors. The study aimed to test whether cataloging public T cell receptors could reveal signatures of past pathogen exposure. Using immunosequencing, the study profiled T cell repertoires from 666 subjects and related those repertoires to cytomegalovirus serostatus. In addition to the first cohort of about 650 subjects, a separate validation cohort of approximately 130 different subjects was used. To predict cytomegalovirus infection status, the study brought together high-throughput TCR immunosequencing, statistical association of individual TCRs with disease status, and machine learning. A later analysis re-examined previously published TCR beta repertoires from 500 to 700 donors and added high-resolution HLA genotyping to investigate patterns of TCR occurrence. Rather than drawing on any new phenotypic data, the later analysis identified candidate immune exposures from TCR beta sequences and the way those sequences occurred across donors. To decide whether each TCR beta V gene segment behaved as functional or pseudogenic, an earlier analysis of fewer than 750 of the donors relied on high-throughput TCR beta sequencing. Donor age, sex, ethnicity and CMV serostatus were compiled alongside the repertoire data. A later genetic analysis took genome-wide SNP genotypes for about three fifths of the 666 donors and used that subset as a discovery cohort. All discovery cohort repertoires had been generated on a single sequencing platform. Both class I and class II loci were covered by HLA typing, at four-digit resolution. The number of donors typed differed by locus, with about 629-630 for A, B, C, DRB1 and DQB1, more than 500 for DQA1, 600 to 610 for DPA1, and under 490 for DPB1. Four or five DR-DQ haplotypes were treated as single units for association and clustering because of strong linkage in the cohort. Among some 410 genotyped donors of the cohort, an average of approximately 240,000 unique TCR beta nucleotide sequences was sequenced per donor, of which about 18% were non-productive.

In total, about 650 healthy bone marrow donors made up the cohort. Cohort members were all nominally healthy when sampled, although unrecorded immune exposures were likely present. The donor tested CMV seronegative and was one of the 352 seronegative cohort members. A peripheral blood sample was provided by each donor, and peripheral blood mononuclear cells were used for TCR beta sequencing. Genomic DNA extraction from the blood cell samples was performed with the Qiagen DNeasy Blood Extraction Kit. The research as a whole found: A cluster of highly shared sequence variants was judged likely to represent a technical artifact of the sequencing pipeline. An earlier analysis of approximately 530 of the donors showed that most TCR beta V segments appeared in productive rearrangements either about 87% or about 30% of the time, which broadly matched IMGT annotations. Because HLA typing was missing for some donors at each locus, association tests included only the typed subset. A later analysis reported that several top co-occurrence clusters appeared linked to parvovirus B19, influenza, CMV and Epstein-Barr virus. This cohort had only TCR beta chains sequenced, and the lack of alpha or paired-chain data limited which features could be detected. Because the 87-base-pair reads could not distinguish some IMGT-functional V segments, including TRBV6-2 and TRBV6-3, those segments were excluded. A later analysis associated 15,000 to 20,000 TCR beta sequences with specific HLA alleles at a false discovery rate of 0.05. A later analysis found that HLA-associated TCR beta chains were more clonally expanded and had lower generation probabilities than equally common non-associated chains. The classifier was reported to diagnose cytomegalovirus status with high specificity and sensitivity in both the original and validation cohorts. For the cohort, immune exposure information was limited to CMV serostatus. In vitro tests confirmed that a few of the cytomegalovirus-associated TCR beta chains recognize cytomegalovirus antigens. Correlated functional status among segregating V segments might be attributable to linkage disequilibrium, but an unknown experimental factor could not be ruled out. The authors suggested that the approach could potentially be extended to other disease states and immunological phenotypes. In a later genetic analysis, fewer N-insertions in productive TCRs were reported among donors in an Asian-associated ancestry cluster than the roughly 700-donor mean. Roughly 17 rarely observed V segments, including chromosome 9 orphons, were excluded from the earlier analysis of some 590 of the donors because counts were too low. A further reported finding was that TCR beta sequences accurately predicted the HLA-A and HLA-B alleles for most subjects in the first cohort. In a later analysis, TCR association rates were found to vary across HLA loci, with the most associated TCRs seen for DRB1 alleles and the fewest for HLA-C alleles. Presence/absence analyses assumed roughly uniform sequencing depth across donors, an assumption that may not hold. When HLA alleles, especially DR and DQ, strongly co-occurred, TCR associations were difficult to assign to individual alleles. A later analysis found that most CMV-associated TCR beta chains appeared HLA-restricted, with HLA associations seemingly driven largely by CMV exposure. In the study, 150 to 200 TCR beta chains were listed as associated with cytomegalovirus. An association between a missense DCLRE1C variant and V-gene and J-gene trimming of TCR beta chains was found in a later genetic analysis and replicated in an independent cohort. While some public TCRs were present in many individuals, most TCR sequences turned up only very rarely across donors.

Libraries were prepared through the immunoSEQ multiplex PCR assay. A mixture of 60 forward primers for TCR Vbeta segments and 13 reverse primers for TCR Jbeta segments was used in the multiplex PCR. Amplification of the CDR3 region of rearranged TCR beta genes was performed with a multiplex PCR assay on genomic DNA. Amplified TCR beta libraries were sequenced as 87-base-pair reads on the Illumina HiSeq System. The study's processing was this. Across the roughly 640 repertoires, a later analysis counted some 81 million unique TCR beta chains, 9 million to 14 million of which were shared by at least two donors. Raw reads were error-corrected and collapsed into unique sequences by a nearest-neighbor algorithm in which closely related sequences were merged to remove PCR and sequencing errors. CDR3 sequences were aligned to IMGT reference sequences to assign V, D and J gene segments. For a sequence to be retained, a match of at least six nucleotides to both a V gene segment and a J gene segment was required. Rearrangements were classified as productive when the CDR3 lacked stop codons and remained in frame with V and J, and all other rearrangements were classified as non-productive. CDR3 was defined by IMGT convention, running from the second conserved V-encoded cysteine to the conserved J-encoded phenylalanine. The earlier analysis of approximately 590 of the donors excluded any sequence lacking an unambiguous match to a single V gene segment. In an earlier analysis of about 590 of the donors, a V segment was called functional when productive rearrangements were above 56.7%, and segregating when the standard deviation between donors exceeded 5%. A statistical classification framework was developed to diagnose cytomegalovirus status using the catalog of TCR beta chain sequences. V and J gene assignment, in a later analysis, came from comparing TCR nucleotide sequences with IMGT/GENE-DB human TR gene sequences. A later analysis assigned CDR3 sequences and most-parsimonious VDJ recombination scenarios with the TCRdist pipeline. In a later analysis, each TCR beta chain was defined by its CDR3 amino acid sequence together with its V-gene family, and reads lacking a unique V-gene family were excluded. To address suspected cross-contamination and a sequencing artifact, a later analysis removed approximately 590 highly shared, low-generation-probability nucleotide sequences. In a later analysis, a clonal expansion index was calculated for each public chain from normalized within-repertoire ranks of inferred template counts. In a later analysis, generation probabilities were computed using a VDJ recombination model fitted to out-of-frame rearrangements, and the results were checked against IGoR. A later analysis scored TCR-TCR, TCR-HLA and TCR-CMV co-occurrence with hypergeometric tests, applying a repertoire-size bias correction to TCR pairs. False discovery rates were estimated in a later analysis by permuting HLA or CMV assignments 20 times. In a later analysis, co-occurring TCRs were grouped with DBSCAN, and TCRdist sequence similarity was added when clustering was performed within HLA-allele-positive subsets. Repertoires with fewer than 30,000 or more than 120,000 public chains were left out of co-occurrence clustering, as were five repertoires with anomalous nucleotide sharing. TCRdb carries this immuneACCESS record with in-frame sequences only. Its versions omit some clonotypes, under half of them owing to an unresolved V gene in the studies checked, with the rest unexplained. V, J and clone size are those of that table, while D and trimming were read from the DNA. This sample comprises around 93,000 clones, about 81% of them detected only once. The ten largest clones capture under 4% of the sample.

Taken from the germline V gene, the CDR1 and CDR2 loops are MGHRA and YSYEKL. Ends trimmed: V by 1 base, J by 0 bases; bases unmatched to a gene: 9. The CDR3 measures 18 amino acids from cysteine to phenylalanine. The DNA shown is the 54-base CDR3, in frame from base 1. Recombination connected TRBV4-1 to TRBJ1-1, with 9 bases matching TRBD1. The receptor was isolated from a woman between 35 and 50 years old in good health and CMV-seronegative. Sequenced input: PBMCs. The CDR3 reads CASSQAGQGRGMNTEAFF. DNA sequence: TGCGCCAGCAGCCAAGCTGGACAGGGGAGAGGGATGAACACTGAAGCTTTCTTT.